The 28 T cell receptor beta chains in this list originate from one sample, sequenced in a study of cytomegalovirus exposure and HLA in healthy donors. It was with 60 Vbeta and 13 Jbeta primers that the PCR ran. Libraries were prepared by immunoSEQ multiplex PCR; TCRdb keeps only in-frame clonotypes and omits some of them. The sample includes over 130,000 clones, 70% to 80% of them seen just once. Material: PBMCs. Receptors were obtained from a human donor in good health.

The J gene is TRBJ2-1, the V gene TRBV19, with a possible D match to TRBD1 (5 bases). The CDR3 has 15 residues. The germline V gene encodes CDR1 LNHDA and CDR2 SQIVND (reference sequence). V shed 4 bases and J shed 8 bases, with 18 bases lying between them. In nucleotides, the CDR3 is TGTGCCAGTAGTACTGACAGAGCACTAATGGATGAGCAGTTCTTC. Protein product: CASSTDRALMDEQFF.

The rearrangement uses TRBV5-1 and TRBJ2-5; 7 bases match TRBD1. From germline, CDR1 is SGHRS and CDR2 YFSETQ. The CDR3 contains 15 residues. V trimming: 6 bases; J trimming: 5 bases; junction bases outside the gene matches: 13. In nucleotides, the CDR3 is TGCGCCAGCACGTTGGAGCAAGGGGGCTGGGAGACCCAGTACTTC. Amino acids: CASTLEQGGWETQYF.

This chain links TRBV29-1 with TRBJ2-7, with 10 bases aligning to TRBD1. The CDR3 length is 15 residues. The germline V gene encodes CDR1 SQVTM and CDR2 ANQGSEA. The V segment lost 2 bases and the J segment 7 bases; nucleotides outside the gene matches: 11. In DNA form, the CDR3 reads TGCAGCGTTGAAAGCCCCGGGACAGGGGCGATAGAGCAGTACTTC. It is translated as CSVESPGTGAIEQYF.

The chain uses TRBV4-2 and TRBJ2-7, with 8 nucleotides matching TRBD1. The length of the CDR3 is 16 residues. The junction had 7 bases not matched to a gene; V was cut back by 1 base and J by 2 bases. The germline V gene has CDR1 LGHNA and CDR2 YNFKEQ. The CDR3 sequence is CASSQGLGQETYEQYF. In nucleotides, the CDR3 is TGTGCCAGCAGCCAAGGTTTGGGACAGGAGACCTACGAGCAGTACTTC.

The gene calls are TRBV15 and TRBJ2-7; TRBD1 agrees at 10 bases. CDR3 length equals 18 residues. V shed 0 bases and J 1 base; nucleotides not matched to a gene: 9. Germline lookup yields CDR1 LNHNV and CDR2 YYDKDF (reference sequence). CDR3 loop: CATSREPPGQGSSYEQYF. The CDR3 nucleotides read TGTGCCACCAGCAGAGAACCCCCGGGACAGGGGTCATCCTACGAGCAGTACTTC.

This clone was observed a single time. V usage is TRBV14 and J usage is TRBJ1-1; tentatively, D is TRBD1 (5 bases). Germline lookup yields CDR1 SGHDN and CDR2 FVKESK. The V gene lost 0 bases and the J gene lost 4 bases, with 18 bases spanning the gap. This CDR3 contains 17 residues. The CDR3 spells CASSQDLVGQGITEAFF. The CDR3 DNA follows: TGTGCCAGCAGCCAAGATCTGGTCGGGCAGGGAATCACTGAAGCTTTCTTT.

The rearrangement uses TRBV30 and TRBJ1-5; 7 positions match TRBD1. The length of the CDR3 is 15 residues. V was clipped by 1 base and J by 3 bases; unmatched bases: 6. CDR1 is GTSNPN and CDR2 is SVGIG in the germline V gene (reference sequence). The chain's CDR3 is CAWSGPGQYNQPQHF. CDR3 DNA sequence: TGTGCCTGGAGTGGCCCGGGACAGTACAATCAGCCCCAGCATTTT.

This sequence joins TRBV5-1 and TRBJ1-5, with D possibly being TRBD1 (6 bases). V dropped 0 bases and J dropped 9 bases, with 10 bases sitting between them. CDR3 length: 13 residues. Germline CDR1 and CDR2: SGHRS and YFSETQ. The CDR3 here is CASSLEQGSPQHF. As DNA, the CDR3 is TGCGCCAGCAGCTTGGAACAGGGATCGCCCCAGCATTTT. Using reference TRBV5-1 and TRBJ1-5 for the parts outside the CDR3, the full variable domain is KAGVTQTPRYLIKTRGQQVTLSCSPISGHRSVSWYQQTPGQGLQFLFEYFSETQRNKGNFPGRFSGRQFSNSRSEMNVSTLELGDSALYLCASSLEQGSPQHFGDGTRLSIL.

This clone was counted only a few times. The genes are TRBV6-1 and TRBJ1-4; 12 nucleotides align to TRBD1. V trimming: 4 bases; J trimming: 6 bases; junction bases outside the gene matches: 0. The length of the CDR3 is 14 residues. Germline V lookup: CDR1 MNHNS, CDR2 SASEGT. CDR3 sequence: CASSGDRGHEKLFF. CDR3 bases: TGTGCCAGCAGTGGGGACAGGGGGCATGAAAAACTGTTTTTT.

For the CDR3, the DNA is TGTGCCAGCAGCCCCGGGGGGACTGAAGCTTTCTTT. This sequence encodes CASSPGGTEAFF. This chain joins TRBV7-9 and TRBJ1-1; the D gene is possibly TRBD1 (5 bases). The V and J ends lost 5 bases and 5 bases respectively, with 9 bases between them. CDR1 is SEHNR, CDR2 FQNEAQ, per germline (reference sequence). CDR3 length: 12 amino acids. The full variable domain, rest sourced from reference TRBV7-9 and TRBJ1-1, is DTGVSQNPRHKITKRGQNVTFRCDPISEHNRLYWYRQTLGQGPEFLTYFQNEAQLEKSRLLSDRFSAERPKGSFSTLEIQRTEQGDSAMYLCASSPGGTEAFFGQGTRLTVV.

The chain joins TRBV11-1 to TRBJ2-1, with 14 bases that match TRBD2. The V and J ends lost 4 bases and 2 bases, in that order; junction bases with no gene match: 7. Germline loops: CDR1 SGHAT, CDR2 FQDESV (reference sequence). The CDR3 sequence is 18 residues long. Here the CDR3 reads CASSSGTSGRGTYNEQFF. In DNA form, the CDR3 reads TGTGCCAGCAGCTCGGGGACTAGCGGGAGAGGAACCTACAATGAGCAGTTCTTC.

The rearrangement links TRBV28 to TRBJ1-3; D call uncertain. The V and J ends lost 3 bases and 2 bases respectively, with 14 bases between them. Per the germline V gene, CDR1 is MDHEN and CDR2 is SYDVKM. The CDR3 totals 16 residues. The chain's CDR3 is CASSFTREVAGNTIYF. The DNA for the CDR3 is TGTGCCAGCAGTTTCACGAGGGAGGTTGCTGGAAACACCATATATTTT.

This clone was detected once. The chain joins TRBV28 to TRBJ1-2, with D hard to call. The CDR3 length is 14 residues. V was clipped by 2 bases and J by 4 bases, with 11 bases between them. Germline CDR1 reads MDHEN; CDR2 reads SYDVKM. The CDR3 DNA reads as TGTGCCAGCAGTTTAATAACAGATTCCTATGGCTACACCTTC. It translates to CASSLITDSYGYTF.

V and J are TRBV15 and TRBJ2-7; TRBD2 aligns across 10 bases. The germline CDR1 and CDR2 sequences are LNHNV and YYDKDF (reference sequence). Trimming at V came to 0 bases and at J to 1 base, leaving 9 bases not matched to a gene. The CDR3 contains 18 residues. CDR3 nucleotides: TGTGCCACCAGCAGAGATCCGGGGGGACTAGCGCGATCCTACGAGCAGTACTTC. Protein sequence: CATSRDPGGLARSYEQYF.

This rearrangement joins TRBV7-3 to TRBJ2-5; D gene uncertain. Germline V gene lookup returns CDR1 SGHTA and CDR2 FQGTGA. This CDR3 is built from 15 residues. V dropped 1 base and J dropped 5 bases, with 14 bases sitting between them. The CDR3 protein is CASSLIFWSRETQYF. DNA of the CDR3: TGTGCCAGCAGCTTAATTTTTTGGAGCCGGGAGACCCAGTACTTC.

This clone came up once. The chain carries TRBV7-2 and TRBJ1-6; weak D call: TRBD1 (5 bases). The CDR3 is 16 residues long. Germline values: CDR1 SGHTA, CDR2 FQGNSA. V lost 2 bases to trimming and J lost 6 bases, with 14 bases between them. The CDR3, as DNA: TGTGCCAGCAGCTTATCCTACGGGACTGGTAATTCACCCCTCCACTTT. Encoded protein: CASSLSYGTGNSPLHF. The whole variable domain, remainder taken from reference TRBV7-2 and TRBJ1-6, is GAGVSQSPSNKVTEKGKDVELRCDPISGHTALYWYRQSLGQGLEFLIYFQGNSAPDKSGLPSDRFSAERTGGSVSTLTIQRTQQEDSAVYLCASSLSYGTGNSPLHFGNGTRLTVT.

This chain connects TRBV4-3 to TRBJ2-5, with D tentatively TRBD2 (6 bases). V dropped 1 base and J dropped 7 bases, with 19 bases sitting between them. There are 16 residues in the CDR3. Per germline, CDR1 LGHNA and CDR2 YSLEER. For the CDR3, the DNA is TGCGCCAGCAGCCAAGGGGCTAGCGCGAATCAGGGGACCCAGTACTTC. The encoded protein is CASSQGASANQGTQYF.

The CDR3 spells CASSEEGLGNSPLHF. The CDR3 region has the DNA TGTGCCAGCAGTGAGGAGGGGCTAGGTAATTCACCCCTCCACTTT. The gene calls are TRBV2 and TRBJ1-6; TRBD1 is a possible D gene (5 bases). From germline, CDR1 is SNHLY and CDR2 FYNNEI. V gave up 3 bases and J gave up 6 bases, with 12 bases separating them. This CDR3 has 15 amino acids. The variable domain in full, completed from reference TRBV2 and TRBJ1-6, reads EPEVTQTPSHQVTQMGQEVILRCVPISNHLYFYWYRQILGQKVEFLVSFYNNEISEKSEIFDDQFSVERPDGSNFTLKIRSTKLEDSAMYFCASSEEGLGNSPLHFGNGTRLTVT.

The rearrangement links TRBV5-1 to TRBJ2-1; 7 nucleotides align to TRBD2. CDR3 size: 16 residues. The ends lost 4 bases at V and 5 bases at J; junction bases unmatched: 12. The germline V gene encodes CDR1 SGHRS and CDR2 YFSETQ. The CDR3 protein is CASSPLVAGIDNEQFF. The CDR3 DNA reads as TGCGCCAGCAGCCCCCTGGTAGCGGGCATTGACAATGAGCAGTTCTTC.

The genes are TRBV9 and TRBJ2-1; D ambiguous. The CDR3 is 15 amino acids. Germline CDR1 and CDR2: SGDLS and YYNGEE. V was clipped by 0 bases and J by 4 bases, with 11 bases between them. The CDR3 here is CASSVGPLLYNEQFF. CDR3 DNA: TGTGCCAGCAGCGTAGGTCCACTACTTTACAATGAGCAGTTCTTC. The variable domain in full, with the rest retrieved from reference TRBV9 and TRBJ2-1, is DSGVTQTPKHLITATGQRVTLRCSPRSGDLSVYWYQQSLDQGLQFLIQYYNGEERAKGNILERFSAQQFPDLHSELNLSSLELGDSALYFCASSVGPLLYNEQFFGPGTRLTVL.

The genes are TRBV6-6 and TRBJ1-5, with D possibly being TRBD1 (6 bases). This CDR3 region has 15 residues. From germline, CDR1 is MNHNY and CDR2 SVGAGI (reference sequence). V was clipped by 7 bases and J by 6 bases, with 19 bases between them. CDR3 nucleotides: TGTGCCAGCACCCAAAGGGAACAGGGTGGTCAGCCCCAGCATTTT. Its translation: CASTQREQGGQPQHF.

This clone was seen a few times. Here the CDR3 reads CASSVARTGEETQYF. For the CDR3, the DNA is TGTGCCAGCAGCGTAGCTAGGACAGGGGAAGAGACCCAGTACTTC. The V call is TRBV9, the J call TRBJ2-5; 9 bases align to TRBD1. The germline V gene encodes CDR1 SGDLS and CDR2 YYNGEE. Trimming took 0 bases from V and 3 from J; bases not matched to a gene: 3. The CDR3 has 15 amino acids. Full variable domain (missing parts from reference TRBV9 and TRBJ2-5): DSGVTQTPKHLITATGQRVTLRCSPRSGDLSVYWYQQSLDQGLQFLIQYYNGEERAKGNILERFSAQQFPDLHSELNLSSLELGDSALYFCASSVARTGEETQYFGPGTRLLVL.

The chain combines TRBV5-1 with TRBJ2-3, with TRBD2 identical over 14 bases. Unmatched junction bases numbered 6, after V lost 4 bases and J lost 5 bases. The CDR3 is made up of 16 amino acids. CDR1 is SGHRS and CDR2 is YFSETQ in the germline V gene. CDR3 nucleotides: TGCGCCAGCAGCCCGACTAGCGGGAGGGCAGTAGATACGCAGTATTTT. Translated, it gives CASSPTSGRAVDTQYF.

The chain employs TRBV6-1 and TRBJ1-5; a weak D match, TRBD1 (6 bases). There are 14 residues in the CDR3. V lost 1 base to trimming and J lost 11 bases, with 15 bases between them. The germline V gene encodes CDR1 MNHNS and CDR2 SASEGT. The CDR3 reads CASSEVGGTQAQHF. The CDR3 nucleotides read TGTGCCAGCAGTGAAGTAGGGGGAACGCAGGCCCAGCATTTT.

V gene TRBV7-8 combines with J gene TRBJ2-3; 8 bases are shared with TRBD2. CDR3 size: 14 residues. V lost 2 bases, J lost 9 bases, and 7 bases stayed unmatched. Germline V gives CDR1 SGHVS, CDR2 FQNEAQ. CDR3 sequence reads: CASSLYLAGETQYF. CDR3 bases: TGTGCCAGCAGCTTATATCTAGCGGGTGAAACGCAGTATTTT.

The chain combines TRBV5-1 with TRBJ2-5; a weak D match, TRBD2 (7 bases). V was clipped by 0 bases and J by 10 bases, with 19 bases between them. This CDR3 is 15 amino acids long. Germline V CDR1 and CDR2: SGHRS, YFSETQ. DNA for the CDR3: TGCGCCAGCAGCTTGGAAGGGCGGGGGCCCTTGGGCCAGTACTTC. Translation: CASSLEGRGPLGQYF.

This chain joins TRBV6-6 and TRBJ2-1; 11 positions match TRBD2. V gave up 6 bases and J gave up 6 bases; unmatched junction bases: 4. This CDR3 comprises 14 residues. The germline V gene has CDR1 MNHNY and CDR2 SVGAGI (reference sequence). CDR3 nucleotide sequence: TGTGCCAGCAGGGGACTAGCGGCTATCAATGAGCAGTTCTTC. Its translation is CASRGLAAINEQFF.

A single count supports this clone. Written as DNA, the CDR3 is TGTGCCAGCTCACAGTCCGGGGGGTCCTACAATGAGCAGTTCTTC. Its translation is CASSQSGGSYNEQFF. This chain uses TRBV18 with TRBJ2-1, with 7 bases aligning to TRBD2. The CDR3 covers 15 residues. Germline CDR1 is KGHSH and CDR2 is LQKENI. Germline trimming cut 4 bases from V and 1 base from J; bases unmatched to any gene: 4.